One T cell receptor beta chain is described in this entry. The hyperthyroidism patients had a new diagnosis of under 2 months' duration and were aged 18 to 65. This specimen comes from a study of Graves' ophthalmopathy and Graves' hyperthyroidism. Researchers took RNA transcripts and amplified TCR beta CDR3 regions from them. Second-round multiplex PCR followed a first-round RT-PCR using HTBI primers. MiXCR, applied by TCRdb to the multiplex PCR reads, yields one record per CDR3 protein. This table holds about 550,000 distinct CDR3 sequences, less than 45% found once. Germline V gene data show CDR1 as MNHNY and CDR2 as SVGAGI (reference sequence). This CDR3 has 16 amino acids. Trimming removed 0 bases from V and 2 bases from J, with 11 bases in between.

The sample taken for sequencing was peripheral blood or thyroid tissue (not recorded which). The sequence was collected from an adult man with Graves' hyperthyroidism. The V call is TRBV6-6, the J call TRBJ1-3; D unclear. The CDR3 spells CASSYSQSLAGNTIYF. CDR3 DNA sequence: TGTGCCAGCAGTTACTCACAGAGCCTGGCTGGAAACACCATATATTTT.